In this sample, the clone carrying this T cell receptor beta chain turned up once. The source of the sample is a study of blood T cell repertoires in COVID-19. Overall study: Donors in the United States, Italy and Spain gave samples during acute or convalescent COVID-19.

The assay was immunoSEQ multiplex PCR, and TCRdb's table has in-frame clones only and misses some. The sample lists 140,000 to 150,000 clones; 80% to 90% were seen once. Input material: peripheral blood. The receptor was isolated from a man between 60 and 75 years old with active or convalescent COVID-19.

The CDR3 sequence: CASTNRGIQETQYF. The CDR3 nucleotides read TGTGCCAGCACCAACCGGGGGATCCAAGAGACCCAGTACTTC. The chain carries TRBV11-2 and TRBJ2-5, with a possible D match to TRBD2 (6 bases). Germline V gives CDR1 SGHAT, CDR2 FQNNGV. The CDR3 sequence is 14 residues long. The V and J ends lost 7 bases and 1 base respectively, with 13 bases between them.